This note documents a single TCR beta chain sequence. What it binds is not known. These data originate in a study of vaccination effects on CD4 cells after COVID-19. The CDR3 loop spans 14 amino acids. CDR1 MNHEY and CDR2 SMNVEV come from the germline V gene (reference sequence). V lost 3 bases and J lost 2, with 11 bases in between. Subsequent to ten to eleven days of culture, CD4+ T cells were isolated. The cohort was immunized with two doses of either the BNT162b2 or mRNA-1273 vaccine. Sequencing was performed with immunoSEQ multiplex PCR; in TCRdb, only in-frame clones are kept and a portion is missing. This sample has about 57,000 clones; about four fifths occur once, and the top ten carry 4.3%.

The gene calls are TRBV27 and TRBJ2-7; D may match TRBD1 or TRBD2 (5 bases each). Material: CD4+ T cells from PBMCs cultured without peptide, obtained after COVID-19 vaccination. The clonotype comes from a human donor who received a COVID-19 vaccine. CDR3 bases: TGTGCCAGCAGTTTTAGGGACGGAACCTACGAGCAGTACTTC. Translating it yields CASSFRDGTYEQYF.